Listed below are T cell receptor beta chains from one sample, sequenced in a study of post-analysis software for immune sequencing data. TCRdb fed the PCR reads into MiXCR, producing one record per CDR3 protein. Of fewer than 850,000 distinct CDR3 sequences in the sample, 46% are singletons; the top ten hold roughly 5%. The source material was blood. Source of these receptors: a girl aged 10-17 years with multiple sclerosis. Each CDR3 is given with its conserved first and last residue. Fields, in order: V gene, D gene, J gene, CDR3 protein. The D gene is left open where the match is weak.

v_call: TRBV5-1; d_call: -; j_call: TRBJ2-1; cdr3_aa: CASSLGDGSPLYNEQFF
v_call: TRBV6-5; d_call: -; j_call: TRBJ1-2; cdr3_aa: CTSSRDNGGYTF
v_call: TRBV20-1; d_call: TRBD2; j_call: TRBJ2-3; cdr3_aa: CSARGRAGGPENTQYF
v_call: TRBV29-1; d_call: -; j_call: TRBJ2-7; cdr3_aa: CSARRQGTHEQYF
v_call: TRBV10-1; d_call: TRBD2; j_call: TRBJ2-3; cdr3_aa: CASGSGGADTQYF
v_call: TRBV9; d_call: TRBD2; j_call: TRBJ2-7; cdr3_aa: CASSKGTSYEQYF
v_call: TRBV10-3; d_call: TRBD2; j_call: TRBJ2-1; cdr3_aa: CAIMSGLAGAYEQFF
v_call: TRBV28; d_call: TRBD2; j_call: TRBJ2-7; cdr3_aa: CASSRPGGYEQYF
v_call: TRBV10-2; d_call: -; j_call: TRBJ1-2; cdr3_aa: CASSFDSSYYGYTF
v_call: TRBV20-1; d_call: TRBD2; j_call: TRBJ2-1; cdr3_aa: CSASWGTSGYNEQFF